This TCR beta chain comes out of a study of Graves' ophthalmopathy and Graves' hyperthyroidism. Study outcomes and limitations: A classifier, a 13-signature model, separated ophthalmopathy from stable hyperthyroidism with nearly 90% sensitivity and less than 83% specificity. With about 71% sensitivity and more than 72% specificity, the model predicted ophthalmopathy progression. Detected in blood as well were most expanded thyroid clonotypes with frequency above 0.001.

Transcripts of RNA were the source for amplifying TCR beta CDR3 regions. Second-round multiplex PCR followed a first-round RT-PCR using HTBI primers. TCRdb ran MiXCR on the multiplex PCR reads and lists one entry per CDR3 protein. This table holds about 640,000 distinct CDR3 sequences, about 38% found once. This clonotype turned up a few times. As yet, its antigen is unknown. V dropped 0 bases and J dropped 3 bases, with 11 bases sitting between them. This CDR3 is built from 15 residues. Germline assignment: CDR1 MNHNY and CDR2 SVGAGI (reference sequence). The chain employs TRBV6-6 and TRBJ1-1; D gene ambiguous. The TCR was taken from an adult man with Graves' ophthalmopathy. Sequencing was done on a sample of peripheral blood. CDR3 nucleotide sequence: TGTGCCAGCAGTTACTCGACCACCGGGGACACTGAAGCTTTCTTT. Its protein product is CASSYSTTGDTEAFF.